This entry features one T cell receptor beta chain sequence. Its antigen is not known. The source of the sample is a study of CD4 T cells in relation to SARS-CoV-2 and coronaviruses. Naive and memory CD4+ T cell DNA was deep-sequenced without culture. Sequenced by immunoSEQ multiplex PCR; TCRdb stores in-frame clones only, minus some. This sample has about 56,000 clones; 90% to 95% occur once, and the top ten carry around 0.41%. This CDR3 is 17 amino acids long. J was trimmed by 0 bases and V by 2 bases; bases with no gene match: 7. Germline V gene lookup returns CDR1 SEHNR and CDR2 FQNEAQ (reference sequence). Overall study findings and caveats: Each donor contributed either pre-pandemic or post-infection samples, not both.

The receptor was isolated from an adult with COVID-19. Material for sequencing was naive CD4+ T cells from PBMCs. Subset of the sample: naive CD4+ T cells isolated by negative enrichment. The V gene is TRBV7-9, the J gene TRBJ2-3; TRBD2 agrees at 8 bases. The CDR3 reads CASSLRVIAGSTDTQYF. The CDR3 DNA is TGTGCCAGCAGCTTAAGAGTGATAGCGGGGAGCACAGATACGCAGTATTTT.